Following are 20 T cell receptor beta chains from one sample sequenced in a study of shared clonotypes between healthy human individuals (dated by TCRdb to 2018 to 2020). Library preparation used the immunoSEQ multiplex PCR assay. Not all clones reach the TCRdb copy of this immuneACCESS table, which keeps in-frame sequences only. Checked studies attribute under half of the gap to unresolved V genes and leave the rest unexplained. The table for this sample lists around 2.5 million clones; 93% of them were counted only once. Approximately 0.36% of the sample belongs to the ten largest clones. The specimen was naive CD4+ T cells from PBMCs. Reading the label with the study, this specimen's cell subset or site is: CD45RA+ positively selected. The receptor set was obtained from a man aged 18 to 29 in good health. Some clones in this sample may be carry-over from other donors' samples.

The CDR3 loop reads CASSPGTSGKEFF. In DNA form, the CDR3 reads TGTGCCAGCAGCCCCGGGACTAGCGGGAAGGAGTTCTTC. The chain employs TRBV7-9 and TRBJ2-1; 13 nucleotides align to TRBD2. Trimming removed 5 bases from V and 14 bases from J; junction bases left unmatched: 6. CDR1 and CDR2 from the germline V gene are SEHNR and FQNEAQ (reference sequence). This CDR3 is 13 amino acids long.

The rearrangement links TRBV9 to TRBJ2-1; 7 nucleotides align to TRBD2. The CDR3 spans 16 residues. CDR1 and CDR2 from the germline V gene are SGDLS and YYNGEE. With 4 bases clipped from V and 0 bases from J, the junction kept 7 bases outside the gene matches. This chain's CDR3 is CASSPQGGSSYNEQFF. The DNA for the CDR3 is TGTGCCAGCAGCCCCCAGGGCGGGAGCTCCTACAATGAGCAGTTCTTC.

This clone is a singleton in its sample. The same CDR3 is also encoded by other DNA sequences in this sample. The V gene is TRBV6-1, the J gene TRBJ1-2; D is uncertain. Trimming removed 0 bases from V and 4 bases from J, with 6 bases in between. CDR1 is MNHNS, CDR2 SASEGT, per germline. The CDR3 has 13 residues. The CDR3 loop is CASSEAGGYGYTF. The CDR3 DNA follows: TGTGCCAGCAGTGAAGCGGGAGGCTATGGCTACACCTTC.

The chain is built from TRBV9 and TRBJ2-6, with D uncertain. V lost 1 base, J lost 0 bases, and 11 bases lay in between. Germline V lookup: CDR1 SGDLS, CDR2 YYNGEE. The CDR3 spans 17 residues. CDR3: CASSVPSHSSGANVLTF. The CDR3 DNA is TGTGCCAGCAGCGTACCCTCCCATAGCTCTGGGGCCAACGTCCTGACTTTC.

The rearrangement links TRBV5-1 to TRBJ2-3; 10 bases align to TRBD1. The CDR3 runs 19 residues. Unmatched junction bases numbered 12, after V lost 0 bases and J lost 2 bases. Germline CDR1 is SGHRS and CDR2 is YFSETQ. The CDR3 here is CASSLGIAGQGFFTDTQYF. The CDR3 coding sequence is TGCGCCAGCAGCTTGGGCATCGCGGGACAGGGGTTTTTCACAGATACGCAGTATTTT.

V is TRBV28 and J is TRBJ2-5, with 10 nucleotides matching TRBD2. With 7 bases clipped from V and 1 base from J, the junction kept 6 bases outside the gene matches. Germline V lookup: CDR1 MDHEN, CDR2 SYDVKM. The CDR3 sequence is 15 residues long. CDR3 sequence (DNA): TGTGCCAGCACTGGCCTAGCGGGAGTCCAAGAGACCCAGTACTTC. Translated, it gives CASTGLAGVQETQYF.

V is TRBV7-9 and J is TRBJ1-6; TRBD1 matches at 7 bases. Trimming at V came to 3 bases and at J to 8 bases, leaving 7 bases not matched to a gene. Germline loops: CDR1 SEHNR, CDR2 FQNEAQ (reference sequence). The CDR3 covers 15 residues. CDR3 in DNA: TGTGCCAGCAGCTTGACAGGGCGGTCGGATTCACCCCTCCACTTT. It encodes CASSLTGRSDSPLHF.

This clone was found a few times. The chain couples TRBV5-1 to TRBJ1-3, with TRBD1 as a possible D gene (5 bases). CDR3 length equals 14 residues. V was cut by 4 bases and J by 1 base, with 9 bases left in between. CDR1 SGHRS and CDR2 YFSETQ come from the germline V gene. The CDR3 protein is CASSPRESGNTIYF. As DNA, the CDR3 is TGCGCCAGCAGCCCCAGGGAATCTGGAAACACCATATATTTT.

The rearrangement uses TRBV18 and TRBJ2-1; D gene unclear. V lost 1 base, J lost 0 bases, and 7 bases lay in between. CDR1 is KGHSH and CDR2 is LQKENI in the germline V gene. The CDR3 covers 15 residues. CDR3 sequence: CASSPRINSYNEQFF. As DNA, the CDR3 is TGTGCCAGCTCACCACGTATCAACTCCTACAATGAGCAGTTCTTC.

The gene calls are TRBV28 and TRBJ2-1, with 13 bases identical to TRBD2. The ends lost 3 bases at V and 3 bases at J; junction bases unmatched: 8. There are 18 residues in the CDR3. CDR1 is MDHEN, CDR2 SYDVKM, per germline. The CDR3 reads CASSLQGLAGSRYNEQFF. CDR3 sequence (DNA): TGTGCCAGCAGTTTGCAGGGACTAGCGGGATCACGCTACAATGAGCAGTTCTTC.

The V and J genes are TRBV6-1 and TRBJ1-5; D call uncertain. Per the germline V gene, CDR1 is MNHNS and CDR2 is SASEGT. The CDR3 contains 13 residues. Trimming pared 5 bases from V and 5 bases from J, leaving 10 bases between. The CDR3 DNA reads as TGTGCCAGCAGTACGGACTCCCATCAGCCCCAGCATTTT. Amino acids: CASSTDSHQPQHF.

The J gene is TRBJ2-7, the V gene TRBV5-1; D is tentatively TRBD1 or TRBD2 (7 bases each). The CDR3 runs to 22 residues. V gave up 4 bases and J gave up 2 bases, with 37 bases separating them. Germline V gene lookup returns CDR1 SGHRS and CDR2 YFSETQ. The CDR3 loop is CASSPAGDRTSRRTTGPYEQYF. As DNA, the CDR3 is TGCGCCAGCAGCCCTGCGGGGGACAGAACCTCGCGTCGAACGACGGGCCCCTACGAGCAGTACTTC.

The rearrangement uses TRBV28 and TRBJ2-2, with D unclear. Trimming cost V 6 bases and J 6 bases, with 14 bases left between them. CDR1 MDHEN and CDR2 SYDVKM come from the germline V gene. The CDR3 extends over 14 amino acids. In DNA, the CDR3 is TGTGCCAGCAGGACGAGGTTTAACCCCGGGGAGCTGTTTTTT. Translation gives CASRTRFNPGELFF.

V is TRBV7-2 and J is TRBJ1-1; D possibly corresponds to TRBD1 (6 bases). There are 14 residues in the CDR3. Germline V gene data show CDR1 as SGHTA and CDR2 as FQGNSA. V was shortened by 4 bases and J by 4 bases, with 13 bases between the two germline ends. This CDR3 is CASSSPEGGTEAFF. The CDR3 bases are TGTGCCAGCAGCTCCCCAGAGGGGGGCACTGAAGCTTTCTTT.

A remark on this clone: The sample contains more than one DNA sequence encoding this CDR3. J is TRBJ1-5 and V is TRBV30; D unresolved. The CDR3 sequence is 13 residues long. Looked up from germline, CDR1 is GTSNPN and CDR2 is SVGIG (reference sequence). V was cut by 3 bases and J by 4 bases, with 10 bases left in between. DNA of the CDR3: TGTGCCTGGAGCTTGCAGCCGAATCAGCCCCAGCATTTT. It is translated as CAWSLQPNQPQHF.

The genes are TRBV28 and TRBJ1-2; D is unclear. V lost 5 bases and J 8 bases, leaving 15 bases between the germline ends. Looked up from germline, CDR1 is MDHEN and CDR2 is SYDVKM. The CDR3 length is 13 residues. The CDR3 DNA is TGTGCCAGCAGTCCAGGTACCGGCTGGGGCTACACCTTC. Protein product: CASSPGTGWGYTF.

The sample holds a few counts of this clone. The V call is TRBV2, the J call TRBJ2-7, with TRBD2 identical over 9 bases. Germline CDR1 reads SNHLY; CDR2 reads FYNNEI. The CDR3 loop spans 14 amino acids. The V segment lost 6 bases and the J segment 2 bases; nucleotides outside the gene matches: 5. The CDR3 nucleotides read TGTGCCAGCAGGAAGGCTAGCGGGACCTACGAGCAGTACTTC. This encodes CASRKASGTYEQYF.

The chain is built from TRBV7-9 and TRBJ1-5; D possibly corresponds to TRBD1 (6 bases). V gave up 5 bases and J gave up 9 bases, with 11 bases separating them. CDR1 is SEHNR, CDR2 FQNEAQ, per germline (reference sequence). The CDR3 covers 12 residues. The CDR3 sequence is CASSVQGRPQHF. The CDR3 bases are TGTGCCAGCAGCGTACAGGGTCGGCCCCAGCATTTT. Using reference TRBV7-9 and TRBJ1-5 for the parts outside the CDR3, the full variable domain is DTGVSQNPRHKITKRGQNVTFRCDPISEHNRLYWYRQTLGQGPEFLTYFQNEAQLEKSRLLSDRFSAERPKGSFSTLEIQRTEQGDSAMYLCASSVQGRPQHFGDGTRLSIL.

This chain joins TRBV11-3 and TRBJ2-1; D is ambiguous. The V gene lost 3 bases and the J gene lost 7 bases, with 10 bases spanning the gap. The CDR3 totals 13 residues. The germline V gene encodes CDR1 SGHNT and CDR2 YENEEA. This CDR3 is CASSFSVRNEQFF. CDR3 DNA: TGTGCCAGCAGCTTTTCGGTGCGAAATGAGCAGTTCTTC.

The chain couples TRBV10-2 to TRBJ1-5; 7 nucleotides line up with TRBD1. The CDR3 extends over 17 amino acids. CDR1 is WSHSY and CDR2 is SAAADI in the germline V gene. V lost 6 bases, J lost 2 bases, and 13 bases stayed unmatched. The CDR3 loop is CASRGTPGRGGNQPQHF. CDR3 in DNA: TGCGCCAGCAGAGGGACACCAGGCAGGGGGGGCAATCAGCCCCAGCATTTT.